The 15 T cell receptor beta chains below come from one sample, sequenced in a study of shared clonotypes between healthy human individuals (TCRdb year 2020). Preparation of the library involved the immunoSEQ multiplex PCR assay. TCRdb mirrors the immuneACCESS table, restricted to in-frame sequences. Some clones are absent from its copies; in checked studies, under half trace to an unresolved V gene, and the reason for the others is unknown. For this sample the table gives about 2.2 million clones, of which 85% to 95% were detected only once. Under 2% of the sample lies in the top ten. For the CD8 naive samples, CD45RO-negative cells were positively selected for CCR7, yielding a CD45RA+CCR7+ population from which TemRA cells were excluded. The material sequenced was naive CD8+ T cells from PBMCs. The cell subset or site label corresponds to: CD45RA+CCR7+. These receptors were taken from a man between 18 and 29 years old in good health. Some clones in this sample may be carry-over from other donors' samples.

V gene TRBV11-3 combines with J gene TRBJ2-1; no definite D call. Trimming took off 1 base at V and 6 bases at J, with 16 bases between the two ends. Looked up from germline, CDR1 is SGHNT and CDR2 is YENEEA. This CDR3 region has 16 residues. The CDR3 region is CASSLGRRGLSNEQFF. CDR3 DNA: TGTGCCAGCAGCTTAGGAAGACGAGGCCTAAGCAATGAGCAGTTCTTC.

V gene TRBV28 combines with J gene TRBJ2-1, with TRBD1 identical over 8 bases. CDR1 and CDR2 (germline): MDHEN, SYDVKM. There are 13 residues in the CDR3. Trimming took 3 bases from V and 15 from J; bases not matched to a gene: 10. The CDR3 protein is CASSFSLGQGRFF. DNA of the CDR3: TGTGCCAGCAGTTTCTCCCTCGGACAGGGTCGGTTCTTC.

The chain links TRBV4-1 to TRBJ1-1; a weak D match, TRBD1 (5 bases). This CDR3 is 14 amino acids long. Trimming removed 4 bases at V and 1 base at J, with 10 bases between. Germline V gives CDR1 MGHRA, CDR2 YSYEKL. The CDR3 protein is CASSPLGGNTEAFF. CDR3 nucleotide sequence: TGCGCCAGCAGCCCTTTGGGGGGGAACACTGAAGCTTTCTTT.

On this clone: The sample has other DNA sequences that encode this CDR3 too. The chain couples TRBV7-2 to TRBJ2-7; 7 bases line up with TRBD1. Germline lookup yields CDR1 SGHTA and CDR2 FQGNSA. The length of the CDR3 is 14 residues. The V gene end was trimmed by 4 bases and the J gene end by 3 bases; junction bases not matched to a gene: 6. The chain's CDR3 is CASSSPGQIYEQYF. CDR3 coding DNA: TGTGCCAGCAGCTCCCCGGGACAGATCTACGAGCAGTACTTC.

A note on this clone: A read error is the likely source, as a far larger clone sits one nucleotide away. This chain joins TRBV19 and TRBJ1-1, with a weak D call TRBD1 (5 bases). CDR1 is LNHDA and CDR2 is SQIVND in the germline V gene (reference sequence). V gave up 9 bases and J gave up 4 bases, with 12 bases separating them. This CDR3 has 12 residues. CDR3 bases: TGTGCCAGCAGCTTAAGGGGCACTGAAGCTTTCTTT. It codes for CASSLRGTEAFF.

The J gene is TRBJ2-7, the V gene TRBV2, with TRBD1 identical over 8 bases. V lost 4 bases, J lost 7 bases, and 12 bases stayed unmatched. Per the germline V gene, CDR1 is SNHLY and CDR2 is FYNNEI. The CDR3 is made up of 15 amino acids. For the CDR3, the DNA is TGTGCCAGCAGTGTTTTCGAGACAGGGGCTTCGGAGCAGTACTTC. Its protein is CASSVFETGASEQYF.

V gene TRBV9 combines with J gene TRBJ1-2; a weak D match, TRBD1 (6 bases). Per the germline V gene, CDR1 is SGDLS and CDR2 is YYNGEE. Trimming took off 0 bases at V and 3 bases at J, with 12 bases between the two ends. The CDR3 is 15 amino acids. CDR3 amino acids: CASSVGRDTHYGYTF. The CDR3 DNA follows: TGTGCCAGCAGCGTAGGCCGGGACACCCACTATGGCTACACCTTC.

The CDR3 spells CASSNRGTVYEQYF. DNA of the CDR3: TGCGCCAGCAGCAATCGCGGGACCGTCTACGAGCAGTACTTC. V is TRBV5-1 and J is TRBJ2-7; D might be TRBD2 (6 bases). The CDR3 is made up of 14 amino acids. Germline V gene lookup returns CDR1 SGHRS and CDR2 YFSETQ. Trimming removed 4 bases from V and 3 bases from J, with 14 bases in between.

The chain is built from TRBV29-1 and TRBJ2-1; D unclear. CDR3 length: 18 residues. The V gene's germline CDR1 is SQVTM and CDR2 ANQGSEA. Trimming took off 1 base at V and 0 bases at J, with 19 bases between the two ends. The CDR3 region has the DNA TGCAGCGTTGAAGGGACCGTGCAGACCGTGAGCTCCTACAATGAGCAGTTCTTC. Translation gives CSVEGTVQTVSSYNEQFF.

The rearrangement links TRBV11-1 to TRBJ2-7, with TRBD2 matching over 8 bases. Germline lookup yields CDR1 SGHAT and CDR2 FQDESV (reference sequence). CDR3 length equals 16 residues. With V trimmed by 2 bases and J by 5 bases, 11 bases remained unmatched. CDR3 in DNA: TGTGCCAGCAGCTTACAGGGGCTAGCGGGTTTAGACGAGCAGTACTTC. Protein sequence: CASSLQGLAGLDEQYF.

This sequence joins TRBV27 and TRBJ2-1, with D unclear. The V gene lost 5 bases and the J gene lost 3 bases, with 17 bases spanning the gap. Germline CDR1 is MNHEY and CDR2 is SMNVEV (reference sequence). The CDR3 is made up of 16 amino acids. CDR3 coding DNA: TGTGCCAGCAGTCCTCGACTGGGTGGGCTCTACAATGAGCAGTTCTTC. It translates to CASSPRLGGLYNEQFF.

This clone was observed a handful of times. The chain combines TRBV7-9 with TRBJ1-1; the D gene is possibly TRBD1 (6 bases). Trimming removed 1 base at V and 5 bases at J, with 8 bases between. The germline V gene has CDR1 SEHNR and CDR2 FQNEAQ (reference sequence). The length of the CDR3 is 13 residues. In DNA, the CDR3 is TGTGCCAGCAGCTTAGGGGGGCGGACTGAAGCTTTCTTT. Residues: CASSLGGRTEAFF.

This clone was seen once. The V gene is TRBV19, the J gene TRBJ2-5; TRBD1 matches at 8 bases. This CDR3 has 15 residues. V was pared by 4 bases and J by 5 bases, with 9 bases of the junction left unmatched. The germline gives CDR1 LNHDA, CDR2 SQIVND (reference sequence). The CDR3 coding sequence is TGTGCCAGTAGTAGGGACAGGTGGGGTCGCGAGACCCAGTACTTC. Its translation: CASSRDRWGRETQYF. Using reference TRBV19 and TRBJ2-5 for the parts outside the CDR3, the full variable domain is DGGITQSPKYLFRKEGQNVTLSCEQNLNHDAMYWYRQDPGQGLRLIYYSQIVNDFQKGDIAEGYSVSREKKESFPLTVTSAQKNPTAFYLCASSRDRWGRETQYFGPGTRLLVL.

The chain couples TRBV5-6 to TRBJ1-4; perhaps TRBD1 as D (5 bases). Germline V CDR1 and CDR2: SGHDT, YYEEEE. CDR3 length: 15 residues. V lost 4 bases to trimming and J lost 0 bases, with 10 bases between them. In DNA, the CDR3 is TGTGCCAGCAGCACCATACAGGCAACTAATGAAAAACTGTTTTTT. Translating gives CASSTIQATNEKLFF. Combining the CDR3 with reference TRBV5-6 and TRBJ1-4 gives the whole variable domain DAGVTQSPTHLIKTRGQQVTLRCSPKSGHDTVSWYQQALGQGPQFIFQYYEEEERQRGNFPDRFSGHQFPNYSSELNVNALLLGDSALYLCASSTIQATNEKLFFGSGTQLSVL.

This clone has only one observation. The rearrangement links TRBV7-9 to TRBJ1-2; 7 nucleotides agree with TRBD1. The CDR3 is 13 amino acids. V lost 6 bases, J lost 6 bases, and 7 bases stayed unmatched. Germline values: CDR1 SEHNR, CDR2 FQNEAQ (reference sequence). CDR3 in DNA: TGTGCCAGCAGGACCGACAGGGTCGATGGCTACACCTTC. Translating it yields CASRTDRVDGYTF.